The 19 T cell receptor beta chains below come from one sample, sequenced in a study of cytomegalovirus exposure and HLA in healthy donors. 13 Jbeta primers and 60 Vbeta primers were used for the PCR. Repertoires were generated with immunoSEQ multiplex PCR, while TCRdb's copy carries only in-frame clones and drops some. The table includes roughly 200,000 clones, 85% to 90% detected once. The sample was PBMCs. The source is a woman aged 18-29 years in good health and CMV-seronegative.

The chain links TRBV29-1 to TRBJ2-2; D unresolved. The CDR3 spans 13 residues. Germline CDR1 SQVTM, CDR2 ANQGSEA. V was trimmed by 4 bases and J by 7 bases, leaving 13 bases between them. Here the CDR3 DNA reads TGCAGCGTTGCTGCCCCTAGTCGCGGGGAGCTGTTTTTT. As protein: CSVAAPSRGELFF.

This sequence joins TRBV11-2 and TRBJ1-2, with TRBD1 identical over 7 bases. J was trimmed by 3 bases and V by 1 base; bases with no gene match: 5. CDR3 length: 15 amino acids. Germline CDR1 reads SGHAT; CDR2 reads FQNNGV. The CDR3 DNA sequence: TGTGCCAGCAGCTTAGCACAGGGGAACTACTATGGCTACACCTTC. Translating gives CASSLAQGNYYGYTF. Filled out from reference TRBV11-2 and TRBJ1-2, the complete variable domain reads EAGVAQSPRYKIIEKRQSVAFWCNPISGHATLYWYQQILGQGPKLLIQFQNNGVVDDSQLPKDRFSAERLKGVDSTLKIQPAKLEDSAVYLCASSLAQGNYYGYTFGSGTRLTVV.

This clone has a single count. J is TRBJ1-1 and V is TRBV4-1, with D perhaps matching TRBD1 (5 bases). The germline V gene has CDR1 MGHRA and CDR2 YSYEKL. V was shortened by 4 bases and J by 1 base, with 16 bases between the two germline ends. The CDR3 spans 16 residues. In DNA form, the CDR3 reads TGCGCCAGCAGCCTCGTAGCTGGGACTCAGAACACTGAAGCTTTCTTT. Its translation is CASSLVAGTQNTEAFF.

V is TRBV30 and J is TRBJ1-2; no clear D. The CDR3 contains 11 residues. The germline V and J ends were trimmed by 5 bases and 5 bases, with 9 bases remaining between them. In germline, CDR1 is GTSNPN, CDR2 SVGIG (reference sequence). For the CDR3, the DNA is TGTGCCTGGGGTTACTCATATGGCTACACCTTC. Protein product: CAWGYSYGYTF. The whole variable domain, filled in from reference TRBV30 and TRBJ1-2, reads SQTIHQWPATLVQPVGSPLSLECTVEGTSNPNLYWYRQAAGRGLQLLFYSVGIGQISSEVPQNLSASRPQDRQFILSSKKLLLSDSGFYLCAWGYSYGYTFGSGTRLTVV.

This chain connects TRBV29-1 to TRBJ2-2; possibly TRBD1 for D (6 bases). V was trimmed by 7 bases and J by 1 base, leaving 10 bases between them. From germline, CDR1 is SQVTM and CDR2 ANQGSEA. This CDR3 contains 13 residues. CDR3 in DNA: TGCAGCGGAGGGACACAGAACACCGGGGAGCTGTTTTTT. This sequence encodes CSGGTQNTGELFF.

The CDR3: CASSDPRLAGAKNIQYF. The CDR3 DNA reads as TGCGCCAGCAGTGATCCGCGGCTAGCGGGGGCCAAAAACATTCAGTACTTC. V usage is TRBV10-1 and J usage is TRBJ2-4, with TRBD2 matching 9 bases. Trimming cost V 3 bases and J 1 base; bases outside gene matches: 7. The CDR3 sequence is 17 residues long. CDR1 and CDR2 (germline): WNHNN, SYGVQD (reference sequence).

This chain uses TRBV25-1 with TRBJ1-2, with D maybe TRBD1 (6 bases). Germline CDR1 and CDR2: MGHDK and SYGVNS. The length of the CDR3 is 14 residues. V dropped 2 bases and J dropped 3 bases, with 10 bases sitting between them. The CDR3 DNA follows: TGTGCCAGCAGTGAACTGGGGGCGGACTATGGCTACACCTTC. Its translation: CASSELGADYGYTF.

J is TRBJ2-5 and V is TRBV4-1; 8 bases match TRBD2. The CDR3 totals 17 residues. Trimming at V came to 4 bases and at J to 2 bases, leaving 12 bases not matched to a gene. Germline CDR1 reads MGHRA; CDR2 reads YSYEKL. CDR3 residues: CASSPLNLVAGQETQYF. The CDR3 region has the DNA TGCGCCAGCAGCCCACTGAATCTAGTAGCGGGACAAGAGACCCAGTACTTC.

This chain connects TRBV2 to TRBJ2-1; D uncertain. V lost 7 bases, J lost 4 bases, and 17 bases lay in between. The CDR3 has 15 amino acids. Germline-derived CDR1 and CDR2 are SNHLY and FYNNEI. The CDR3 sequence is CASTLAPTGYNEQFF. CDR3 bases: TGTGCCAGCACTTTAGCCCCTACCGGTTACAATGAGCAGTTCTTC.

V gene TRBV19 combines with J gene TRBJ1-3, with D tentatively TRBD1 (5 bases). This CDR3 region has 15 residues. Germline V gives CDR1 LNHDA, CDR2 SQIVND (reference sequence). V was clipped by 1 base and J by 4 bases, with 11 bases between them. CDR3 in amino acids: CASSIGPGSGNTIYF. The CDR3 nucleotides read TGTGCCAGTAGTATAGGTCCAGGGTCCGGAAACACCATATATTTT.

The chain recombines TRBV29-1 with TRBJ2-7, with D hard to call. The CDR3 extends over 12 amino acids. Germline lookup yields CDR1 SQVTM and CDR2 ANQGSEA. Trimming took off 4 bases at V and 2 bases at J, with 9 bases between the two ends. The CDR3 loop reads CSVGYSTYEQYF. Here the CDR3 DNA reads TGCAGCGTTGGGTACAGTACCTACGAGCAGTACTTC.

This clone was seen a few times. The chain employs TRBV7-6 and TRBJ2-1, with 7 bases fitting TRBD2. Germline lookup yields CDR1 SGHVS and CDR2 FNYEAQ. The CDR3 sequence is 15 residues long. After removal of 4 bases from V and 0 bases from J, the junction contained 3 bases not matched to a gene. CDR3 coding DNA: TGTGCCAGCAGCTGGCCTAGCGGCTCCTACAATGAGCAGTTCTTC. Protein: CASSWPSGSYNEQFF.

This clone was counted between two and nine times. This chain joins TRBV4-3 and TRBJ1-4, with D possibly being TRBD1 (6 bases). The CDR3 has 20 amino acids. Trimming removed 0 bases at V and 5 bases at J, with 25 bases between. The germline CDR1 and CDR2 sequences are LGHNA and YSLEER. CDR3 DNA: TGCGCCAGCAGCCAAGATTTAACAAATGGGGGGGCGGGCCAAAATGAAAAACTGTTTTTT. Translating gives CASSQDLTNGGAGQNEKLFF.

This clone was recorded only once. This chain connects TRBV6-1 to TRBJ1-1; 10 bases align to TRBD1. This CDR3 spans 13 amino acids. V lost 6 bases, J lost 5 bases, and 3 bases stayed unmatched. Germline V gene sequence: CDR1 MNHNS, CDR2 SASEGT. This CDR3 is CASRDRGLTEAFF. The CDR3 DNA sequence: TGTGCCAGCAGAGACAGGGGGCTAACTGAAGCTTTCTTT.

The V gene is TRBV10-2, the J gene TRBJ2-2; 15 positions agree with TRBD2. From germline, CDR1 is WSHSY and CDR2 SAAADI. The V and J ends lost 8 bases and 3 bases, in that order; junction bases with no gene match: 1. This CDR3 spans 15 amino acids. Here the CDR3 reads CASGTSGRYTGELFF. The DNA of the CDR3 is TGCGCCAGCGGGACTAGCGGGAGGTACACCGGGGAGCTGTTTTTT.

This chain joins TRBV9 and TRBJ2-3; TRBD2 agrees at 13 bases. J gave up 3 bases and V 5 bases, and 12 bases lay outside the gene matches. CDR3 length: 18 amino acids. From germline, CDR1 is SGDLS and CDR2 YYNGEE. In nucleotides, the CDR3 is TGTGCCAGCAGTTCAGGCACTAGCGGGGGGGCAGGGACAGATACGCAGTATTTT. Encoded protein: CASSSGTSGGAGTDTQYF.

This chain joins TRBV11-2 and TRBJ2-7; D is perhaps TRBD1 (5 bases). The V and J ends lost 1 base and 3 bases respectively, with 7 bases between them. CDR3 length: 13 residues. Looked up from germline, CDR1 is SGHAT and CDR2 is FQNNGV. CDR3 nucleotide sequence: TGTGCCAGCAGCTTAGCCACAGGCTACGAGCAGTACTTC. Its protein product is CASSLATGYEQYF. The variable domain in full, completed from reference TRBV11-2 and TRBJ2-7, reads EAGVAQSPRYKIIEKRQSVAFWCNPISGHATLYWYQQILGQGPKLLIQFQNNGVVDDSQLPKDRFSAERLKGVDSTLKIQPAKLEDSAVYLCASSLATGYEQYFGPGTRLTVT.

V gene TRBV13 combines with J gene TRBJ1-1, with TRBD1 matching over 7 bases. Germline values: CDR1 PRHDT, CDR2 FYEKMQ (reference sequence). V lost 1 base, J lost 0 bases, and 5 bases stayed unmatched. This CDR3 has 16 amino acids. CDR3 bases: TGTGCCAGCAGCTTAGAAGGACAGGCGATGAACACTGAAGCTTTCTTT. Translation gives CASSLEGQAMNTEAFF.

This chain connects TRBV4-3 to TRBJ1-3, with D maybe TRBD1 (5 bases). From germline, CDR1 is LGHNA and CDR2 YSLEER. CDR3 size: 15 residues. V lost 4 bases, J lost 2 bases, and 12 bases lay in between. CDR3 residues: CASSRTAGPGNTIYF. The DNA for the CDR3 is TGCGCCAGCAGCCGGACTGCGGGGCCTGGAAACACCATATATTTT.